Below are 12 T cell receptor beta chains sequenced from a single sample in a study of blood T cell repertoires in COVID-19. Repertoires were generated with immunoSEQ multiplex PCR, while TCRdb's copy carries only in-frame clones and drops some. The repertoire has fewer than 400,000 clones, about 90% of them found once; the top ten carry about 5%. The sample was PBMCs or T cells enriched from blood (not recorded which). The receptors come from a man aged 25 to 40 who had recovered from COVID-19.

This clone was seen a handful of times. The J gene is TRBJ2-7, the V gene TRBV10-1; D might be TRBD2 (5 bases). The CDR3 covers 11 residues. The V gene lost 7 bases and the J gene lost 12 bases, with 16 bases spanning the gap. Germline values: CDR1 WNHNN, CDR2 SYGVQD (reference sequence). CDR3 sequence reads: CASMDQPEGYF. The CDR3 nucleotides are TGCGCCAGCATGGACCAACCCGAGGGGTACTTC.

This chain joins TRBV4-1 and TRBJ2-1; 7 bases align to TRBD1. The CDR3 runs to 15 residues. Germline CDR1 is MGHRA and CDR2 is YSYEKL. J gave up 7 bases and V 0 bases, and 6 bases lay outside the gene matches. The CDR3 spells CASSQDPTGFNEQFF. The CDR3, as DNA: TGCGCCAGCAGCCAAGACCCGACAGGGTTTAATGAGCAGTTCTTC.

The chain joins TRBV5-1 to TRBJ1-2; TRBD1 matches at 8 bases. This CDR3 comprises 14 residues. V trimming: 5 bases; J trimming: 3 bases; junction bases outside the gene matches: 6. CDR1 is SGHRS, CDR2 YFSETQ, per germline. CDR3 amino acids: CASSKTGEDYGYTF. The CDR3 DNA reads as TGCGCCAGCAGTAAGACAGGGGAGGACTATGGCTACACCTTC. Using reference TRBV5-1 and TRBJ1-2 for the parts outside the CDR3, the full variable domain is KAGVTQTPRYLIKTRGQQVTLSCSPISGHRSVSWYQQTPGQGLQFLFEYFSETQRNKGNFPGRFSGRQFSNSRSEMNVSTLELGDSALYLCASSKTGEDYGYTFGSGTRLTVV.

The chain uses TRBV28 and TRBJ2-1, with a possible D match to TRBD1 (6 bases). The CDR3 length is 18 residues. Trimming cost V 5 bases and J 4 bases, with 24 bases left between them. Germline V CDR1 and CDR2: MDHEN, SYDVKM. CDR3 DNA: TGTGCCAGCAGTCTCCGTGGTGTCAGGGGCGTAAGATACAATGAGCAGTTCTTC. Protein sequence: CASSLRGVRGVRYNEQFF.

This clone has only one observation. The rearrangement links TRBV29-1 to TRBJ2-7; 8 bases are shared with TRBD1. Germline V gene lookup returns CDR1 SQVTM and CDR2 ANQGSEA. The CDR3 sequence is 14 residues long. V lost 4 bases and J lost 3; bases outside the gene matches: 8. The CDR3 here is CSVVRDRTDYEQYF. For the CDR3, the DNA is TGCAGCGTTGTCCGGGACAGGACAGACTACGAGCAGTACTTC.

The chain employs TRBV7-9 and TRBJ2-5, with D perhaps matching TRBD1 (5 bases). V was pared by 1 base and J by 4 bases, with 10 bases between. Germline V CDR1 and CDR2: SEHNR, FQNEAQ (reference sequence). The CDR3 totals 14 residues. This CDR3 is CASSLVLQGETQYF. As DNA, the CDR3 is TGTGCCAGCAGCTTAGTTCTTCAGGGAGAGACCCAGTACTTC.

The CDR3 DNA reads TGTGCCAGCAGTGTTGACCGAGGTGACACTGAAGCTTTCTTT. It translates to CASSVDRGDTEAFF. The V gene is TRBV2, the J gene TRBJ1-1; D gene uncertain. Trimming took 4 bases from V and 3 from J, leaving 12 bases between them. Germline V lookup: CDR1 SNHLY, CDR2 FYNNEI. The CDR3 runs to 14 residues.

As DNA, the CDR3 is TGCAGCGTTGTAGGAGTCCCGAACACTGAAGCTTTCTTT. This codes for CSVVGVPNTEAFF. The J gene is TRBJ1-1, the V gene TRBV29-1; D not certain. Germline CDR1 is SQVTM and CDR2 is ANQGSEA. The V gene lost 4 bases and the J gene lost 1 base, with 10 bases spanning the gap. This CDR3 has 13 amino acids.

J is TRBJ1-1 and V is TRBV4-2; D unclear. V lost 3 bases, J lost 0 bases, and 17 bases lay in between. This CDR3 region has 17 residues. Looked up from germline, CDR1 is LGHNA and CDR2 is YNFKEQ. This CDR3 reads CASSHERSGFMNTEAFF. The CDR3 DNA sequence: TGTGCCAGCAGCCACGAAAGGAGCGGGTTCATGAACACTGAAGCTTTCTTT.

This sequence joins TRBV28 and TRBJ2-2; 8 bases match TRBD2. The length of the CDR3 is 17 residues. V trimming: 1 base; J trimming: 4 bases; junction bases outside the gene matches: 8. Germline values: CDR1 MDHEN, CDR2 SYDVKM. CDR3 nucleotide sequence: TGTGCCAGCAGTTTATTGCGACTAGCGACGGGCACCGGGGAGCTGTTTTTT. Encoded protein: CASSLLRLATGTGELFF.

The chain is built from TRBV19 and TRBJ2-1; D not certain. V lost 1 base to trimming and J lost 9 bases, with 7 bases between them. There are 12 residues in the CDR3. Germline CDR1 is LNHDA and CDR2 is SQIVND (reference sequence). The CDR3: CASSIGLSEQFF. The CDR3 region has the DNA TGTGCCAGTAGTATAGGGTTGAGTGAGCAGTTCTTC.

The CDR3 region is CAWTLRGSPLHF. The CDR3 region has the DNA TGTGCCTGGACTCTAAGGGGTTCACCCCTCCACTTT. The chain combines TRBV30 with TRBJ1-6, with D possibly TRBD1 on 5 matching bases. This CDR3 is built from 12 residues. Trimming took off 4 bases at V and 9 bases at J, with 10 bases between the two ends. CDR1 is GTSNPN, CDR2 SVGIG, per germline (reference sequence).